This entry lists 25 T cell receptor beta chains sequenced from one sample in a study of T cells after somatic rescue of genetic block. Profiling relied on immunoSEQ multiplex PCR, and the TCRdb table lists in-frame clones only, not all of them. This table has 100,000 to 120,000 clones, approximately 90% appearing once. Sequences were obtained from peripheral blood mononuclear cells (PBMCs). The receptors originated from a woman aged 18-29 years.

The CDR3 coding sequence is TGTGCCAGCAGCGGTACGGGGATGTACACCGGGGAGCTGTTTTTT. This gives the protein CASSGTGMYTGELFF. This chain joins TRBV7-2 and TRBJ2-2; possibly TRBD2 for D (5 bases). Germline values: CDR1 SGHTA, CDR2 FQGNSA. CDR3 length: 15 residues. V was shortened by 5 bases and J by 3 bases, with 13 bases between the two germline ends.

The V and J genes are TRBV19 and TRBJ2-7, with 7 bases fitting TRBD1. The germline V gene encodes CDR1 LNHDA and CDR2 SQIVND (reference sequence). J lost 0 bases, V lost 5 bases, and 4 bases had no gene match. The CDR3 is 14 amino acids. This CDR3 is CASSYRGFSYEQYF. The CDR3 DNA sequence: TGTGCCAGTAGTTACAGGGGCTTCTCCTACGAGCAGTACTTC.

The chain combines TRBV14 with TRBJ2-3; 7 nucleotides agree with TRBD1. After removal of 4 bases from V and 0 bases from J, the junction contained 4 bases not matched to a gene. The length of the CDR3 is 15 residues. Germline V lookup: CDR1 SGHDN, CDR2 FVKESK. The CDR3 is CASSPGQSSTDTQYF. DNA of the CDR3: TGTGCCAGCAGCCCGGGACAGAGTAGCACAGATACGCAGTATTTT.

This chain joins TRBV4-1 and TRBJ2-7, with a possible D match to TRBD2 (5 bases). In germline, CDR1 is MGHRA, CDR2 YSYEKL. This CDR3 region has 12 residues. With 5 bases removed from V and 6 bases from J, the gap between germline ends came to 11 bases. CDR3 sequence reads: CASSRTGSEQYF. CDR3 in DNA: TGCGCCAGCAGCAGGACTGGAAGCGAGCAGTACTTC.

This clone appeared once. The chain has TRBV7-9 and TRBJ1-2, with 9 bases lining up with TRBD1. The germline gives CDR1 SEHNR, CDR2 FQNEAQ (reference sequence). The CDR3 contains 13 residues. The V and J ends lost 3 bases and 6 bases, in that order; junction bases with no gene match: 2. In DNA, the CDR3 is TGTGCCAGCAGCTTGAGACAGGGGGATGGCTACACCTTC. It translates to CASSLRQGDGYTF.

The chain carries TRBV5-5 and TRBJ1-4, with TRBD1 identical over 10 bases. Germline V CDR1 and CDR2: SGHKS, YYEKEE (reference sequence). V trimming: 3 bases; J trimming: 4 bases; junction bases outside the gene matches: 12. This CDR3 has 18 residues. The CDR3 sequence: CASSSRQGANNINEKLFF. CDR3 nucleotides: TGTGCCAGCAGCTCTCGACAGGGGGCCAACAACATTAATGAAAAACTGTTTTTT.

This clone showed up many times. The V and J genes are TRBV4-2 and TRBJ2-1; 9 positions agree with TRBD2. This CDR3 is 16 amino acids long. Losses at the gene ends were 4 bases for V and 4 bases for J; bases not matched to a gene: 8. Germline CDR1 reads LGHNA; CDR2 reads YNFKEQ. For the CDR3, the DNA is TGTGCCAGCAGCCCAAGTAGCGGGGGAACATACAATGAGCAGTTCTTC. Encoded protein: CASSPSSGGTYNEQFF.

This chain connects TRBV21-1 to TRBJ1-6; no DNA check was done on the table's D call, TRBD1. TRBV21-1 counts as a pseudogene. This CDR3 contains 13 residues. CDR3 loop: CASSKVQGSPLHF. In DNA form, the CDR3 reads TGTGCCAGCAGCAAAGTCCAGGGCTCACCCCTCCACTTT.

The rearrangement uses TRBV4-3 and TRBJ1-6; no definite D call. This CDR3 is 14 amino acids long. Germline CDR1 LGHNA, CDR2 YSLEER. Trimming took 1 base from V and 8 from J, leaving 9 bases between them. The CDR3 DNA follows: TGCGCCAGCAGCCAAGTCGCGCCGTATTCACCCCTCCACTTT. This encodes CASSQVAPYSPLHF.

The chain links TRBV2 to TRBJ1-5; tentative D call: TRBD1 (6 bases). Germline V gives CDR1 SNHLY, CDR2 FYNNEI. This CDR3 is 15 amino acids long. V lost 6 bases, J lost 0 bases, and 12 bases lay in between. The CDR3 protein is CASSPGQNSNQPQHF. DNA of the CDR3: TGTGCCAGCAGCCCGGGACAAAATAGCAATCAGCCCCAGCATTTT. Full variable domain (rest looked up from reference TRBV2 and TRBJ1-5): EPEVTQTPSHQVTQMGQEVILRCVPISNHLYFYWYRQILGQKVEFLVSFYNNEISEKSEIFDDQFSVERPDGSNFTLKIRSTKLEDSAMYFCASSPGQNSNQPQHFGDGTRLSIL.

The chain employs TRBV27 and TRBJ2-7, with 7 bases that match TRBD1. CDR3 length: 14 amino acids. Germline CDR1 MNHEY, CDR2 SMNVEV (reference sequence). V lost 3 bases, J lost 6 bases, and 8 bases stayed unmatched. Here the CDR3 reads CASSFRPRGLEQYF. The CDR3 nucleotides read TGTGCCAGCAGTTTCCGTCCAAGGGGGCTCGAGCAGTACTTC.

This clone occurred once. The rearrangement joins TRBV28 to TRBJ1-2; no definite D call. CDR1 MDHEN and CDR2 SYDVKM come from the germline V gene. The CDR3 totals 10 residues. Between the trimmed V and J ends, which lost 5 bases and 7 bases, there was a span of 5 bases. The CDR3 spells CASSRTGYTF. The CDR3 DNA reads TGTGCCAGCAGTCGGACTGGCTACACCTTC.

This chain links TRBV5-4 with TRBJ1-2; the D is unclear. Trimming took 1 base from V and 4 from J, leaving 14 bases between them. The CDR3 is made up of 15 amino acids. Germline V gene data show CDR1 as SGHNT and CDR2 as YYREEE (reference sequence). The CDR3 DNA reads TGTGCCAGCAGCTTGTCACTAGAACGATCCTATGGCTACACCTTC. Translation: CASSLSLERSYGYTF.

This clone was detected a few times. The chain links TRBV6-5 to TRBJ1-2, with D possibly matching TRBD1 (5 bases). CDR3 size: 15 residues. The V end lost 1 base, the J end lost 6 bases, and 15 bases lay between the germline ends. Germline CDR1 reads MNHEY; CDR2 reads SVGAGI. This chain's CDR3 is CASSYLYEGRDGYTF. Written as DNA, the CDR3 is TGTGCCAGCAGTTACTTATACGAGGGGAGGGATGGCTACACCTTC.

The gene calls are TRBV13 and TRBJ2-6; D ambiguous. The CDR3 sequence is 14 residues long. The germline CDR1 and CDR2 sequences are PRHDT and FYEKMQ (reference sequence). V shed 6 bases and J shed 1 base, with 7 bases lying between them. The CDR3 bases are TGTGCCAGCAGTCAGGTGTCTGGGGCCAACGTCCTGACTTTC. This gives the protein CASSQVSGANVLTF.

CDR3 in amino acids: CASSSRDGYEQYF. Here the CDR3 DNA reads TGCGCCAGCAGCTCCCGAGACGGTTACGAGCAGTACTTC. This chain links TRBV5-1 with TRBJ2-7; D gene uncertain. Per the germline V gene, CDR1 is SGHRS and CDR2 is YFSETQ. Trimming stripped 3 bases from V and 4 bases from J, with 11 bases between. This CDR3 spans 13 amino acids.

This sequence joins TRBV7-2 and TRBJ2-7; D is perhaps TRBD1 (6 bases). Germline CDR1 and CDR2: SGHTA and FQGNSA. The CDR3 sequence is 13 residues long. V was clipped by 3 bases and J by 4 bases, with 10 bases between them. Written as DNA, the CDR3 is TGTGCCAGCAGCTTCCTAGGGGGATACGAGCAGTACTTC. Protein: CASSFLGGYEQYF.

The rearrangement links TRBV5-1 to TRBJ2-7, with TRBD1 as a possible D gene (5 bases). Germline CDR1 and CDR2: SGHRS and YFSETQ. V shed 1 base and J shed 3 bases, with 11 bases lying between them. CDR3 length: 14 residues. As DNA, the CDR3 is TGCGCCAGCAGCTTGTCCCAGGGAAACTACGAGCAGTACTTC. Amino acid sequence: CASSLSQGNYEQYF.

The chain carries TRBV5-8 and TRBJ2-7, with D perhaps TRBD1 or TRBD2 (5 bases each). This CDR3 region has 14 residues. Germline CDR1 is SGHTS and CDR2 is YDEGEE. The V and J ends lost 4 bases and 2 bases respectively, with 13 bases between them. CDR3 nucleotide sequence: TGTGCCAGCAGCCTCAAGGGACCTACCTACGAGCAGTACTTC. Amino acids: CASSLKGPTYEQYF.

The gene calls are TRBV9 and TRBJ2-1; 9 nucleotides match TRBD1. The ends lost 3 bases at V and 15 bases at J; junction bases unmatched: 10. The CDR3 covers 13 residues. Per germline, CDR1 SGDLS and CDR2 YYNGEE. CDR3 protein: CASSARSGTGTFF. CDR3 DNA: TGTGCCAGCAGCGCCAGATCCGGGACAGGGACGTTCTTC. The variable domain in full, completed from reference TRBV9 and TRBJ2-1, reads DSGVTQTPKHLITATGQRVTLRCSPRSGDLSVYWYQQSLDQGLQFLIQYYNGEERAKGNILERFSAQQFPDLHSELNLSSLELGDSALYFCASSARSGTGTFFGPGTRLTVL.

The gene calls are TRBV19 and TRBJ2-7, with TRBD1 matching 7 bases. Germline assignment: CDR1 LNHDA and CDR2 SQIVND (reference sequence). The CDR3 spans 15 residues. V was pared by 5 bases and J by 3 bases, with 10 bases of the junction left unmatched. CDR3 nucleotide sequence: TGTGCCAGTAGTGGATCGACAGGGAGCGGCTACGAGCAGTACTTC. Protein sequence: CASSGSTGSGYEQYF. The full variable domain, completed using reference TRBV19 and TRBJ2-7, is DGGITQSPKYLFRKEGQNVTLSCEQNLNHDAMYWYRQDPGQGLRLIYYSQIVNDFQKGDIAEGYSVSREKKESFPLTVTSAQKNPTAFYLCASSGSTGSGYEQYFGPGTRLTVT.

The chain has TRBV6-4 and TRBJ2-3; weak D call: TRBD2 (6 bases). V was shortened by 3 bases and J by 2 bases, with 12 bases between the two germline ends. The germline gives CDR1 MRHNA, CDR2 SNTAGT. This CDR3 has 15 amino acids. CDR3 in amino acids: CASSEGGESTDTQYF. Here the CDR3 DNA reads TGTGCCAGCAGTGAGGGGGGAGAATCCACAGATACGCAGTATTTT.

The chain links TRBV11-2 to TRBJ2-1; D gene unclear. V was pared by 5 bases and J by 3 bases, with 20 bases between. The CDR3 has 17 residues. Germline assignment: CDR1 SGHAT and CDR2 FQNNGV. The chain's CDR3 is CASSRWAPGANYNEQFF. The CDR3 DNA sequence: TGTGCCAGCAGCCGATGGGCACCCGGAGCAAACTACAATGAGCAGTTCTTC.

J is TRBJ1-1 and V is TRBV5-6; D is possibly TRBD1 (5 bases). Germline CDR1 reads SGHDT; CDR2 reads YYEEEE. The V end was cut by 0 bases, the J end by 5 bases, with 11 bases between. The length of the CDR3 is 14 residues. The CDR3 loop is CASSLGDPGTEAFF. As DNA, the CDR3 is TGTGCCAGCAGCTTGGGGGACCCTGGAACTGAAGCTTTCTTT. Looking up the rest from reference TRBV5-6 and TRBJ1-1 gives the full variable domain: DAGVTQSPTHLIKTRGQQVTLRCSPKSGHDTVSWYQQALGQGPQFIFQYYEEEERQRGNFPDRFSGHQFPNYSSELNVNALLLGDSALYLCASSLGDPGTEAFFGQGTRLTVV.

The V gene is TRBV7-2, the J gene TRBJ2-1, with TRBD2 matching over 9 bases. The ends lost 3 bases at V and 2 bases at J; junction bases unmatched: 2. Germline assignment: CDR1 SGHTA and CDR2 FQGNSA. The CDR3 spans 15 residues. The CDR3 spells CASSFERGAYNEQFF. As DNA, the CDR3 is TGTGCCAGCAGCTTTGAGCGGGGGGCCTACAATGAGCAGTTCTTC. Using reference TRBV7-2 and TRBJ2-1 for the parts outside the CDR3, the full variable domain is GAGVSQSPSNKVTEKGKDVELRCDPISGHTALYWYRQSLGQGLEFLIYFQGNSAPDKSGLPSDRFSAERTGGSVSTLTIQRTQQEDSAVYLCASSFERGAYNEQFFGPGTRLTVL.